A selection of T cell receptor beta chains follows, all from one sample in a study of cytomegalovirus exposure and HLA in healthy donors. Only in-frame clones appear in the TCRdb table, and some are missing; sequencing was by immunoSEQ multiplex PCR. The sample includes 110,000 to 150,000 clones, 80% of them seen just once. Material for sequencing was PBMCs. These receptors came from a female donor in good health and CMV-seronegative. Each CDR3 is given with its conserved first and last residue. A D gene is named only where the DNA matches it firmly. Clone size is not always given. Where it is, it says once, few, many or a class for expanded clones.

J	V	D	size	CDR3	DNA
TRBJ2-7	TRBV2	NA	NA	CASSVKMGTPEPYEQYF	TGTGCCAGCAGCGTGAAGATGGGGACACCAGAACCCTACGAGCAGTACTTC
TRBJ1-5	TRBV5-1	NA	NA	CASSTDSNQPQHF	TGCGCCAGCAGTACAGATAGCAATCAGCCCCAGCATTTT
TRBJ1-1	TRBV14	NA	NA	CASSQGFRETEAFF	TGTGCCAGCAGCCAAGGTTTTAGGGAGACTGAAGCTTTCTTT
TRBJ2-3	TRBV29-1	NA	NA	CSAGQRLTDTQYF	TGCAGCGCCGGACAGCGCTTAACAGATACGCAGTATTTT
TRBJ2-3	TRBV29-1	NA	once	CSVNSGIDTQYF	TGCAGCGTGAACTCAGGGATAGATACGCAGTATTTT
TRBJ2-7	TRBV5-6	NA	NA	CASSITGTLTYEQYF	TGTGCCAGCAGCATTACCGGGACTCTAACCTACGAGCAGTACTTC
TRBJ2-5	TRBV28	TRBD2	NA	CASTPGGLAVQETQYF	TGTGCCAGCACCCCAGGGGGACTAGCGGTCCAAGAGACCCAGTACTTC
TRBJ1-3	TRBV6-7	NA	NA	CASINRGNTIYF	TGTGCCAGCATTAACAGGGGAAACACCATATATTTT
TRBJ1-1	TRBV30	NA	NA	CAWSVGGENNEAFF	TGTGCCTGGAGCGTTGGGGGGGAGAACAATGAAGCTTTCTTT
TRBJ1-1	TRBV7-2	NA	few	CASSLGWSTEAFF	TGTGCCAGCAGCTTAGGGTGGAGCACTGAAGCTTTCTTT
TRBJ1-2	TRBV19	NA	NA	CASSIAAGGIGAYGYTF	TGTGCCAGTAGTATAGCCGCCGGGGGAATAGGAGCCTATGGCTACACCTTC
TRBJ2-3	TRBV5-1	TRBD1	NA	CASNPTGQYTDTQYF	TGCGCCAGCAACCCGACAGGGCAATACACAGATACGCAGTATTTT
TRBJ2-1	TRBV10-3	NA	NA	CAISGPTSYNEQFF	TGTGCCATCAGTGGCCCGACATCCTACAATGAGCAGTTCTTC
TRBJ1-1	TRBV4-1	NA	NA	CASSQKIRQRNTEAFF	TGCGCCAGCAGCCAGAAGATAAGACAGCGGAACACTGAAGCTTTCTTT
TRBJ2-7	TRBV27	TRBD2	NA	CASSSPTGTSYEQYF	TGTGCCAGCAGTTCGCCAACCGGGACTAGCTACGAGCAGTACTTC
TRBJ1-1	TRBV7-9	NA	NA	CASSELILNTEAFF	TGTGCCAGCAGTGAGCTCATTTTGAACACTGAAGCTTTCTTT
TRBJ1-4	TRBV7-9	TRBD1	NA	CVSSLKGAGEKLFF	TGTGTCAGCAGCTTGAAGGGGGCGGGTGAAAAACTGTTTTTT
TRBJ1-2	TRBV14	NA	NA	CASSQDLTGPGGYTF	TGTGCCAGCAGCCAAGATTTAACGGGCCCGGGGGGCTACACCTTC
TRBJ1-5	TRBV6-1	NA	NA	CASSQRQSNQPQHF	TGTGCCAGCAGTCAGAGACAGAGCAATCAGCCCCAGCATTTT
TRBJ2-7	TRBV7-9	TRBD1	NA	CASSPDRAPYEQYF	TGTGCCAGCAGCCCCGACAGGGCTCCCTACGAGCAGTACTTC
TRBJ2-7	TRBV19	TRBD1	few	CASNPTGGSLYEQYF	TGTGCCAGTAACCCGACAGGGGGATCCCTCTACGAGCAGTACTTC
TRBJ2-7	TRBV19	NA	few	CASRGPAESYEQYF	TGTGCCAGCCGCGGCCCAGCGGAGTCCTACGAGCAGTACTTC
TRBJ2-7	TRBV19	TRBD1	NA	CASSDRTGGSYEQYF	TGTGCCAGTAGTGATCGGACAGGGGGCTCCTACGAGCAGTACTTC
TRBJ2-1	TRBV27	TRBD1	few	CASSGVGGRNEQFF	TGTGCCAGCAGTGGAGTAGGGGGCAGGAATGAGCAGTTCTTC
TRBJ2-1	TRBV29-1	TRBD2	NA	CSVVPSGRNEQFF	TGCAGCGTCGTCCCTAGCGGGAGGAACGAGCAGTTCTTC
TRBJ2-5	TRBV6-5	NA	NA	CASSYSSGVRETQYF	TGTGCCAGCAGTTACTCCTCCGGGGTTAGGGAGACCCAGTACTTC
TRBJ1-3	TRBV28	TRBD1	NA	CASLFSQGGGNTIYF	TGTGCCAGCTTGTTCTCTCAGGGGGGTGGAAACACCATATATTTT
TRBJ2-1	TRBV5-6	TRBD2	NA	CASSFSGSLNEQFF	TGTGCCAGCAGCTTCAGCGGGAGCTTGAATGAGCAGTTCTTC
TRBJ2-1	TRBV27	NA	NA	CASTKELVGNYNEQFF	TGTGCCAGCACCAAGGAACTAGTCGGAAACTACAATGAGCAGTTCTTC
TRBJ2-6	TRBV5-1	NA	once	CASSLVVAGANVLTF	TGCGCCAGCAGCTTGGTTGTCGCGGGGGCCAACGTCCTGACTTTC
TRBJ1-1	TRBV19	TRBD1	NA	CASRTPGQTNTEAFF	TGTGCCAGTAGGACGCCGGGACAGACGAACACTGAAGCTTTCTTT
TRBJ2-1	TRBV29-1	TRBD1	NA	CSVEVSWDRGQYNEQFF	TGCAGCGTTGAGGTGAGTTGGGACAGGGGCCAATACAATGAGCAGTTCTTC
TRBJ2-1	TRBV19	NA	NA	CASSIRGEQFF	TGTGCCAGTAGTATTCGGGGTGAGCAGTTCTTC
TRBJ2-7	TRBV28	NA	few	CASRQTTLVGYEQYF	TGTGCCAGCAGGCAAACTACCTTGGTTGGATACGAGCAGTACTTC
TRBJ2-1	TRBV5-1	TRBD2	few	CASSLEAGVGEQFF	TGCGCCAGCAGCTTGGAGGCGGGAGTAGGTGAGCAGTTCTTC
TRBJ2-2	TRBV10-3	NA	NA	CAIGTETGLTGELFF	TGTGCCATCGGCACCGAGACAGGATTGACCGGGGAGCTGTTTTTT
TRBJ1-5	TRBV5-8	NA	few	CASSPPSGGQPQHF	TGTGCCAGCAGCCCCCCGTCGGGGGGTCAGCCCCAGCATTTT
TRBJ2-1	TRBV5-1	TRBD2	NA	CASSLSGRNNEQFF	TGCGCCAGCAGCTTGAGCGGGAGAAACAATGAGCAGTTCTTC
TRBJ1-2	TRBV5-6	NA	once	CASSLLGGPLIYGYTF	TGTGCCAGCAGCTTGTTAGGAGGGCCACTGATTTATGGCTACACCTTC
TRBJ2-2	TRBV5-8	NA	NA	CASSFYYTGELFF	TGTGCCAGCAGCTTCTACTACACCGGGGAGCTGTTTTTT
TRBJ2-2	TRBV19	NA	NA	CASSIGGNTGELFF	TGTGCCAGTAGTATAGGCGGGAACACCGGGGAGCTGTTTTTT
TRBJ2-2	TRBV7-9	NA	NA	CASSLWTVNTGELFF	TGTGCCAGCAGCTTATGGACAGTGAACACCGGGGAGCTGTTTTTT
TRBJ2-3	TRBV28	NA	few	CASSLMWGGTDTQYF	TGTGCCAGCAGTTTAATGTGGGGGGGCACAGATACGCAGTATTTT
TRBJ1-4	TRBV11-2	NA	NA	CASSRTGGEKLFF	TGTGCCAGCAGCAGAACAGGAGGGGAAAAACTGTTTTTT
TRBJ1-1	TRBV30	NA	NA	CAWSRQQNTEAFF	TGTGCCTGGAGTAGACAGCAAAACACTGAAGCTTTCTTT
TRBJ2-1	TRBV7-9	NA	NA	CASSLTLGRSSYNEQFF	TGTGCCAGCAGCTTAACGCTGGGGCGGAGCTCCTACAATGAGCAGTTCTTC
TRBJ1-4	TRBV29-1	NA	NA	CSGTGSNEKLFF	TGCAGCGGTACAGGGTCTAATGAAAAACTGTTTTTT
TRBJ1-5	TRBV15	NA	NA	CATSVDRGVSHPQHF	TGTGCCACCAGCGTGGATAGAGGCGTCTCTCACCCCCAGCATTTT
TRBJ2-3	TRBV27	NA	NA	CASSGLQRGDTQYF	TGTGCCAGCAGTGGGCTACAAAGGGGAGATACGCAGTATTTT
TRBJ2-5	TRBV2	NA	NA	CASRLGGQETQYF	TGTGCCAGCAGGCTGGGGGGCCAAGAGACCCAGTACTTC
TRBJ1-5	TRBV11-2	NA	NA	CASSLDQGQPQHF	TGTGCCAGCAGCTTAGATCAGGGTCAGCCCCAGCATTTT
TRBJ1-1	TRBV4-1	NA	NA	CASSQVVGGTEAFF	TGCGCCAGCAGCCAAGTAGTGGGGGGCACTGAAGCTTTCTTT